A single T cell receptor beta chain is shown here with its context. This clone was found once. Its cognate antigen has yet to be identified. Base qualities are missing; no much larger clone stands one base away. This entry comes from a study of T cell responses to AZD1222 COVID-19 vaccine (dated by TCRdb to the early 2020s). In the study overall: AZD1222 recipients with second doses at about 4 weeks or about 12 weeks were pooled, because spike-specific TCR depth and breadth did not differ between schedules. Trial participants were enrolled by age into subgroups of 18-55, 56-69 and 70-plus years, and about 150, 27 and 61 TCR-sequenced participants, respectively, were included in these subgroups. TCR sequencing covered fewer than 250 trial participants: 200 to 220 given two doses of AZD1222 and approximately 26 given two doses of MenACWY control vaccine. What the research found in general, with its limitations: Spike-specific TCR breadth and depth rose significantly after two AZD1222 doses compared with day 0 and with MenACWY recipients. CD4 TCRs associated with the vaccine covered the entire spike protein, and the dominant responses were in regions 160-218 and 743-854. Nearly half of unique spike-specific TCRs reportedly recognized epitopes outside regions mutated in the B.1.351 and B.1.1.7 variants. Participants were mostly white British and included more females than males, and it was suggested by the authors that clonal diversity may have been underestimated. Conclusions about previously exposed vaccinees are limited, since just a handful of AZD1222 recipients were seropositive for SARS-CoV-2 at baseline. No day 14 peak-response samples were available, so repertoires were characterized only after the peak T cell response. In the small 56-69-year group, the increase in depth fell short of significance, most likely because of low power.

Read against the paper, the sample's time point label means: baseline before first vaccination. Vaccinee samples were obtained from the UK trials COV001 and COV002, which included a single-blind randomized controlled phase 2/3 trial of AZD1222 (ChAdOx1 nCoV-19) in healthy adults. Trial participant PBMC samples were collected at day 0 and day 28 after the second dose for TCRbeta chain sequencing. The CDR3 regions of human TCRbeta chains were subjected to immunosequencing. The authors' analysis ran thus. TCRs in the repertoires were matched against a reference library of SARS-CoV-2-specific TCRs that had been generated with the MIRA antigen-specificity platform. Breadth meant the fraction of unique TCRs that were SARS-CoV-2-associated, whereas depth meant the fraction of total T cells that were SARS-CoV-2-associated. Using the MIRA data, each spike-specific TCR was mapped to the spike region that the TCR reacts to and placed in a CD4 or CD8 class. Log10-transformed breadth and depth values were compared by one-way ANOVA with Sidak's multiple comparisons tests. Entries here come from immuneACCESS through TCRdb and include only in-frame sequences with V and J called. Some clones fail to appear in such tables; in the studies checked, an unresolved V gene covers under half of the shortfall, and the cause of the remainder is unknown. That table furnishes V, J and clone size, whereas the DNA furnished D and trimming. Within this sample are 100,000 to 140,000 clones, with approximately 86% of them counted one time only. 3.5% to 4.5% of the sample comes from the top ten.

For CDR1 and CDR2, the germline V gene lists MNHEY and SVGAGI. The CDR3 numbers 14 residues from cysteine through phenylalanine. The read is trimmed to its CDR3 DNA, 42 bases read in frame from base 1. V loses 7 bases of germline sequence and J loses 1 base, and the interval between the two ends is 13 bases. This TCR derives from an adult in good health. The chain joins TRBV6-5 to TRBJ1-1; the D gene lacks a confident call. This sample comprised peripheral blood, obtained on day 0 of AZD1222 vaccination. CDR3 protein: CASIPGTQNTEAFF. In nucleotide form, the sequence is TGTGCCAGCATCCCAGGAACGCAGAACACTGAAGCTTTCTTT.